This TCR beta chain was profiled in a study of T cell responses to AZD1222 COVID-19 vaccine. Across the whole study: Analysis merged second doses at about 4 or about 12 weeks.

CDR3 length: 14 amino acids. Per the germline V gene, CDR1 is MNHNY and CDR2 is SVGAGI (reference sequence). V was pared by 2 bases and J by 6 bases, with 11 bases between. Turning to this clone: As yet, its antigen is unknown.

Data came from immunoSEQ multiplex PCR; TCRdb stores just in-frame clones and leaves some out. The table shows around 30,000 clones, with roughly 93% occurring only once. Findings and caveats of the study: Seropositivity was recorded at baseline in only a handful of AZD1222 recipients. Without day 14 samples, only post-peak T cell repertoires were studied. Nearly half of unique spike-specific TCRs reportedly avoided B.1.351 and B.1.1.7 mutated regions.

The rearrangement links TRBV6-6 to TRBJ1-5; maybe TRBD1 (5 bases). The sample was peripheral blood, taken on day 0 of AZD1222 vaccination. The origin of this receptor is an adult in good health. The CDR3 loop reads CASSYGGVSQPQHF. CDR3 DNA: TGTGCCAGCAGTTACGGAGGGGTTAGTCAGCCCCAGCATTTT.